This T cell receptor beta chain derives from a study of response to subunit inactivated influenza vaccine. TCRdb independently ran MiXCR on the RT-PCR reads; one entry per CDR3 protein. This sample yields roughly 500,000 distinct CDR3 sequences, of which under 30% are seen a single time; around 2.8% belongs to the top ten. The CDR3 is 19 residues long. Looked up from germline, CDR1 is SGHAT and CDR2 is FQNNGV. V lost 3 bases, J lost 10 bases, and 28 bases lay in between. This sample was shared with a second study, whose subject was T cells expressing NK-cell markers. That publication notes: Generation of TCR beta cDNA was performed by 5'RACE template switching incorporating UMIs. HCMV serostatus: most of the eight sequenced donors positive, one negative. Only alpha-beta TCR T cells were sorted in several experiments, using an anti-gamma-delta TCR antibody.

The sequenced sample was CD4+ T cells sorted from PBMCs, obtained roughly 12 days after vaccination. This receptor was obtained from a man in his fifties who received an inactivated influenza vaccine. The genes are TRBV11-2 and TRBJ1-6; D possibly corresponds to TRBD1 (5 bases). CDR3 coding DNA: TGTGCCAGCAGCTTCTTACGAAGGAACTCGGGAGGGGTTTGGTCACCCCTCCACTTT. Protein: CASSFLRRNSGGVWSPLHF.